This TCR beta chain derives from a study of blood T cell repertoires in COVID-19. Study background: COVID-19 samples from acute and convalescent phases originated in the United States, Italy and Spain. The cDNA or gDNA used as material had been derived from T cells, B-cell-depleted T cells, or PBMCs.

In the original workflow: Estimation of nucleated cell counts was performed using reference gene primer amplification. The data were produced by immunoSEQ multiplex PCR, yet TCRdb's version contains in-frame clones alone and is incomplete. V and J calls plus clone size are reproduced from that table; the DNA served to infer D and trimming. Of some 240,000 clones in the sample, 88% were seen once. During active infection, Seattle patients enrolled and were then monitored through disease. With 6 bases clipped from V and 8 bases from J, the junction kept 11 bases outside the gene matches. Germline V gene data show CDR1 as MRHNA and CDR2 as SNTAGT. CDR3 length: 14 residues.

The sequenced material came from peripheral blood. This TCR was recovered from a woman between 65 and 79 years old with COVID-19, enrolled during active disease. This chain connects TRBV6-4 to TRBJ1-2, with 8 bases fitting TRBD1. CDR3 bases: TGTGCCAGCAGAAGGACAGGGTCCTTAATCGGCTACACCTTC. It is translated as CASRRTGSLIGYTF.